These T cell receptor beta chains were read from a single sample in a study of blood T cell repertoires in COVID-19. This table comes from immunoSEQ multiplex PCR, and its TCRdb copy is limited to in-frame clones, with some not included. The repertoire includes under 20,000 clones, about 87% of them detected once, and about 8.5% sits in the top ten. Sequenced sample: peripheral blood. The receptors were gathered from a human donor in a cohort sampled during active COVID-19. The donor label of this sample is uncertain. The CDR3 runs from the conserved cysteine through the conserved F or W. A D gene is named only where the DNA matches it firmly. The size of a clone is reported for some rows only, either as once, few or many, or as a class for expanded clones.

v_call: TRBV19
j_call: TRBJ2-7
clone_size: .
d_call: .
cdr3_aa: CASSIGSGQTYEQYF
cdr3_nt: TGTGCCAGTAGTATTGGGTCCGGACAGACCTACGAGCAGTACTTC

v_call: TRBV5-5
j_call: TRBJ1-2
clone_size: once
d_call: TRBD1
cdr3_aa: CASSLTGTAYGYTF
cdr3_nt: TGTGCCAGCAGCCTCACCGGGACAGCTTATGGCTACACCTTC

v_call: TRBV5-1
j_call: TRBJ2-2
clone_size: .
d_call: .
cdr3_aa: CASTQNTGELFF
cdr3_nt: TGCGCCAGCACACAGAACACCGGGGAGCTGTTTTTT

v_call: TRBV7-9
j_call: TRBJ1-2
clone_size: .
d_call: TRBD1
cdr3_aa: CASSDRDGYTF
cdr3_nt: TGTGCCAGCAGCGACAGGGATGGCTACACCTTC

v_call: TRBV15
j_call: TRBJ2-1
clone_size: .
d_call: TRBD2
cdr3_aa: CATSRVILAGGNEQFF
cdr3_nt: TGTGCCACCAGCAGAGTAATCCTAGCGGGAGGGAATGAGCAGTTCTTC

v_call: TRBV20-1
j_call: TRBJ2-5
clone_size: .
d_call: TRBD2
cdr3_aa: CSAGASGRRETQYF
cdr3_nt: TGCAGTGCTGGTGCTAGCGGGAGGCGAGAGACCCAGTACTTC

v_call: TRBV19
j_call: TRBJ2-4
clone_size: .
d_call: TRBD1
cdr3_aa: CASSPERGHRAKNIQYF
cdr3_nt: TGTGCCAGTAGTCCCGAGAGGGGGCATAGGGCCAAAAACATTCAGTACTTC

v_call: TRBV6-2/TRBV6-3
j_call: TRBJ1-1
clone_size: few
d_call: .
cdr3_aa: CASSDTGEAFF
cdr3_nt: TGTGCCAGCAGCGATACAGGAGAAGCTTTCTTT

v_call: TRBV28
j_call: TRBJ1-2
clone_size: once
d_call: .
cdr3_aa: CASSIGPGTPYGYTF
cdr3_nt: TGTGCCAGCAGTATCGGACCCGGGACACCCTATGGCTACACCTTC

v_call: TRBV7-8
j_call: TRBJ2-3
clone_size: .
d_call: TRBD2
cdr3_aa: CASSYRRTSGDPIDTQYF
cdr3_nt: TGTGCCAGCAGCTACCGCCGGACTAGCGGGGACCCTATAGATACGCAGTATTTT

v_call: TRBV2
j_call: TRBJ1-5
clone_size: .
d_call: .
cdr3_aa: CASTRVDNQPQHF
cdr3_nt: TGTGCCAGCACGCGGGTTGACAATCAGCCCCAGCATTTT

v_call: TRBV28
j_call: TRBJ1-2
clone_size: .
d_call: TRBD1
cdr3_aa: CASSLNRGHYYGYTF
cdr3_nt: TGTGCCAGCAGTTTGAACAGGGGCCATTATTATGGCTACACCTTC

v_call: TRBV5-6
j_call: TRBJ2-3
clone_size: .
d_call: .
cdr3_aa: CASSLAGIPDTQYF
cdr3_nt: TGTGCCAGCAGCTTGGCAGGGATCCCAGATACGCAGTATTTT

v_call: TRBV7-9
j_call: TRBJ2-3
clone_size: .
d_call: .
cdr3_aa: CASSRDSRDTQYF
cdr3_nt: TGTGCCAGCAGCCGCGACAGCAGAGATACGCAGTATTTT

v_call: TRBV29-1
j_call: TRBJ2-5
clone_size: .
d_call: TRBD2
cdr3_aa: CSVEATSGQETQYF
cdr3_nt: TGCAGCGTTGAAGCGACTAGCGGTCAAGAGACCCAGTACTTC

v_call: TRBV21-1
j_call: TRBJ1-2
clone_size: .
d_call: .
cdr3_aa: CASSKAIRQGQVDGYTF
cdr3_nt: TGTGCCAGCAGCAAAGCGATACGACAGGGGCAAGTTGATGGCTACACCTTC

v_call: TRBV28
j_call: TRBJ2-7
clone_size: .
d_call: TRBD1
cdr3_aa: CASSKGQGWYEQYF
cdr3_nt: TGTGCCAGCAGCAAAGGACAGGGCTGGTACGAGCAGTACTTC

v_call: TRBV6-5
j_call: TRBJ1-5
clone_size: .
d_call: .
cdr3_aa: CASRDRPGQPQHF
cdr3_nt: TGTGCCAGCAGGGATCGCCCGGGGCAGCCCCAGCATTTT

v_call: TRBV27
j_call: TRBJ1-2
clone_size: .
d_call: .
cdr3_aa: CASRSPHGYTF
cdr3_nt: TGTGCCAGCAGATCCCCTCATGGCTACACCTTC

v_call: TRBV3-1/TRBV3-2
j_call: TRBJ1-1
clone_size: .
d_call: .
cdr3_aa: CASSQDPGRTEAFF
cdr3_nt: TGTGCCAGCAGCCAAGATCCGGGGAGGACTGAAGCTTTCTTT

v_call: TRBV6-5
j_call: TRBJ1-1
clone_size: .
d_call: TRBD1
cdr3_aa: CASRWGQANTEAFF
cdr3_nt: TGTGCCAGCAGATGGGGACAGGCTAACACTGAAGCTTTCTTT

v_call: TRBV27
j_call: TRBJ2-3
clone_size: .
d_call: TRBD1
cdr3_aa: CASSLQGVPDTQYF
cdr3_nt: TGTGCCAGCAGTCTACAGGGGGTTCCGGATACGCAGTATTTT

v_call: TRBV29-1
j_call: TRBJ2-7
clone_size: .
d_call: TRBD2
cdr3_aa: CSVQTSGDEQYF
cdr3_nt: TGCAGCGTTCAGACTAGCGGGGACGAGCAGTACTTC

v_call: TRBV7-9
j_call: TRBJ2-7
clone_size: medium-sized
d_call: .
cdr3_aa: CASSSGSNEQYF
cdr3_nt: TGTGCCAGCAGCTCCGGTAGTAACGAGCAGTACTTC